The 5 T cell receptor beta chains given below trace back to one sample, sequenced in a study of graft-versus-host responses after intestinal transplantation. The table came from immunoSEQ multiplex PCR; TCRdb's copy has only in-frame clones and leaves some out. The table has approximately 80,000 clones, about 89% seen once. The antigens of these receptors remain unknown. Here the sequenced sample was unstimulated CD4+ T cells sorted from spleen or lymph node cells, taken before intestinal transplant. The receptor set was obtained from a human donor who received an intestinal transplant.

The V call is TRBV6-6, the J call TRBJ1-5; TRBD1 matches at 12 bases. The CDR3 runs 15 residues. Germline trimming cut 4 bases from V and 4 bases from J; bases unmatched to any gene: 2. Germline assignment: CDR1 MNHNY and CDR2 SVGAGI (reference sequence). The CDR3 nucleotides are TGTGCCAGCAGTTTGGGACAGGGGGCAAATCAGCCCCAGCATTTT. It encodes CASSLGQGANQPQHF.

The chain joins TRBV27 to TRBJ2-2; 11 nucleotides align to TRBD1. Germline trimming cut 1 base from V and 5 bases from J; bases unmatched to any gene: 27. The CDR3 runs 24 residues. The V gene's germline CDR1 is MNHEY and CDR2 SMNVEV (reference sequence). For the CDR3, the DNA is TGTGCCAGCAGTTTATTTCGTACCGGGGAAACTAACGGCCGGGACAGGGGGTTTACCGGGGAGCTGTTTTTT. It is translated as CASSLFRTGETNGRDRGFTGELFF.

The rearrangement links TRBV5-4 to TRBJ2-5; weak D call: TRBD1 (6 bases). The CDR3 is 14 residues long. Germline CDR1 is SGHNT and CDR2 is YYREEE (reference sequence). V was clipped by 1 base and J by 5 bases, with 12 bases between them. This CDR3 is CASSLSGAWETQYF. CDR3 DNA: TGTGCCAGCAGCTTGTCAGGGGCCTGGGAGACCCAGTACTTC. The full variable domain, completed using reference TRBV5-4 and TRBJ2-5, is ETGVTQSPTHLIKTRGQQVTLRCSSQSGHNTVSWYQQALGQGPQFIFQYYREEENGRGNFPPRFSGLQFPNYSSELNVNALELDDSALYLCASSLSGAWETQYFGPGTRLLVL.

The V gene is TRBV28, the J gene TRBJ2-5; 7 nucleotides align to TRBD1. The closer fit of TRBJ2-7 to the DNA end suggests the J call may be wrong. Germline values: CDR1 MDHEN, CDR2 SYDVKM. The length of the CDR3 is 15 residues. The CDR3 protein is CASSSAAGGSYEQYF. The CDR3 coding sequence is TGTGCCAGCAGTTCCGCCGCAGGGGGCTCCTACGAGCAGTACTTC.

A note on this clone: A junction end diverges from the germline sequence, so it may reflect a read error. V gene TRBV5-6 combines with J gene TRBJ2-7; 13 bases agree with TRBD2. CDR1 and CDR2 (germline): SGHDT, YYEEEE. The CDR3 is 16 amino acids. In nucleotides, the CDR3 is TGTGCCAGCAGCCACCAGGGACTAGCGGGATCCAATGCATCCCCCTTC. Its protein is CASSHQGLAGSNASPF.